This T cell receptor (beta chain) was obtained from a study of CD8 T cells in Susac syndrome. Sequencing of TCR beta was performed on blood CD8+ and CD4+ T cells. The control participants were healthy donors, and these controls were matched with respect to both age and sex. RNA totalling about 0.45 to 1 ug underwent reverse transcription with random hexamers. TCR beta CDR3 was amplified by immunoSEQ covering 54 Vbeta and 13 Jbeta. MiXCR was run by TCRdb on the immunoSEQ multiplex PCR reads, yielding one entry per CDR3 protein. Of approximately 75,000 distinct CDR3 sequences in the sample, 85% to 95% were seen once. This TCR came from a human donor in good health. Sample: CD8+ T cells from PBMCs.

The CDR3 DNA sequence: TGTGCCAGCAGCCCAAGATCCCCCCAAGAGACCCAGTACTTC. Protein product: CASSPRSPQETQYF. The V call is TRBV13, the J call TRBJ2-5; D is ambiguous. Germline V lookup: CDR1 PRHDT, CDR2 FYEKMQ (reference sequence). The CDR3 contains 14 residues. V was shortened by 5 bases and J by 1 base, with 11 bases between the two germline ends.